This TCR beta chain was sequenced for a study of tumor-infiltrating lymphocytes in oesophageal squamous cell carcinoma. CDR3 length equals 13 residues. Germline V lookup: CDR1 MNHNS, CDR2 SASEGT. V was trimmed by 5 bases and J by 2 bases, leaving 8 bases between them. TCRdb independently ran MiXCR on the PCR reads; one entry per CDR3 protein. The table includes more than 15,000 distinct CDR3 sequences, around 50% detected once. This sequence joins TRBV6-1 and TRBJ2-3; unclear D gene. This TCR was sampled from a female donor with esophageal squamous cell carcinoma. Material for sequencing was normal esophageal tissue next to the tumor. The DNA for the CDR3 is TGTGCCAGCAGTCCCTCCGTCACAGATACGCAGTATTTT. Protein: CASSPSVTDTQYF.